This TCR beta chain appears in the sequencing data of a study of shared clonotypes between healthy human individuals. About the research overall: Used for every donor were three CD4 naive, three CD4 memory, two CD8 naive and one CD8 memory plate. Study-wide findings and caveats: Generation probabilities of non-shared clonotypes were lower (relative to those shared by all four donors). Estimated clonotype richness was generally higher in naive than memory subsets. Sampling included only blood; tissue repertoires likely differ.

As to this clone: Its antigen is as yet unknown. Other nucleotide sequences from this sample produce the same CDR3.

V was clipped by 3 bases and J by 1 base, with 13 bases between them. The germline gives CDR1 LNHDA, CDR2 SQIVND (reference sequence). CDR3 length: 15 amino acids. Method: immunoSEQ multiplex PCR; TCRdb's copy keeps in-frame clones and lacks some. The table records 2 million to 2.5 million clones, over 85% of them present only once. The chain combines TRBV19 with TRBJ2-7; D remains ambiguous. The specimen sequenced was naive CD4+ T cells from PBMCs. Subset in this sample: CD45RA+ positively selected. The TCR comes from a man aged 18 to 29 in good health. Some clones in this sample may be carry-over from other donors' samples. The DNA for the CDR3 is TGTGCCAGTAGTATTCGGGCAGGCGGTTCCTACGAGCAGTACTTC. This translates into CASSIRAGGSYEQYF.